This TCR beta chain is drawn from a study of cytomegalovirus exposure and HLA in healthy donors. Study as a whole: Inside one of the first data releases sat 85 million or so unique TCRs taken from HLA-typed donors. The Caucasian-associated ancestry cluster held roughly 81% of a few hundred genotyped donors.

Regarding the study as a whole: The authors judged a highly shared variant cluster likely a sequencing artifact. In a later analysis, HLA-C alleles had the fewest associated TCRs, DRB1 alleles the most.

The study ran its PCR with 60 Vbeta and 13 Jbeta primers. Generated by immunoSEQ multiplex PCR, the TCRdb table keeps only in-frame clones and is missing some. The sample includes around 150,000 clones, almost 80% of them seen just once. This clone was seen only a few times. Antigen specificity is unknown. Between the trimmed V and J ends, which lost 4 bases and 8 bases, there was a span of 20 bases. The CDR3 contains 16 residues. Germline CDR1 and CDR2: MGHRA and YSYEKL. J is TRBJ1-4 and V is TRBV4-1; possible D gene TRBD1, 6 bases. The source is a woman aged 45-65 years in good health and CMV-seropositive. Sequenced material: PBMCs. The CDR3 is CASSPYGRGGREKLFF. The DNA for the CDR3 is TGCGCCAGCAGCCCTTACGGGAGGGGGGGCCGGGAAAAACTGTTTTTT.